This TCR beta chain was sequenced in a study of memory CD4+ T cells and cytomegalovirus serostatus. The method was immunoSEQ multiplex PCR; TCRdb's version includes in-frame clones alone and lacks a portion of them. The data contain some 73,000 clones, around four fifths of them singletons. The sort gate was single viable CD3+CD4+CD8-CD45RO+ cells for memory CD4+ T cells. This CDR3 has 16 amino acids. Per the germline V gene, CDR1 is GTSNPN and CDR2 is SVGIG (reference sequence). V lost 2 bases, J lost 2 bases, and 16 bases lay in between. The chain is built from TRBV30 and TRBJ2-4; D not resolved. This clonotype was obtained from an adult in good health and CMV-seropositive. Sequencing was done on a sample of memory CD4+ T cells from blood. CDR3 DNA: TGTGCCTGGAGTCCCCGCCTGTCCCTATCCAAAAACATTCAGTACTTC. Translating it yields CAWSPRLSLSKNIQYF.